The 14 T cell receptor beta chains listed next were all sequenced from one sample in a study of human T cells and chemical hapten exposure. In TCRdb, the RACE reads were re-called with MiXCR into one record per CDR3 protein. The sample lists over 35,000 distinct CDR3 sequences, about 10% occurring once. Described time point: pre-sensitization, week 0. Treatment defined: therapeutic diphenylcyclopropenone sensitization with weekly scalp DPC. Sequences were derived from whole blood, sampled in connection with sensitization to the hapten diphenylcyclopropenone (DPC). The source is a man younger than 40 with alopecia areata. Some clones in this sample may be carry-over from other donors' samples.

Only a few counts were recorded for this clonotype. CDR3 DNA sequence: TGTGCCAGCAGCTTAGGAACAGGGGGCGCATACGTC. The encoded protein is CASSLGTGGAYV. The V call is TRBV11-2, the J call TRBJ2-7, with 9 bases that match TRBD1. The CDR3 spans 12 residues. Germline CDR1 and CDR2: SGHAT and FQNNGV. The V gene end was trimmed by 1 base and the J gene end by 13 bases; junction bases not matched to a gene: 5.

J is TRBJ2-2 and V is TRBV5-4; 7 bases align to TRBD1. V shed 0 bases, J shed 5 bases, and the junction held 4 bases outside the gene matches. CDR1 is SGHNT, CDR2 YYREEE, per germline (reference sequence). The CDR3 loop spans 15 amino acids. CDR3 amino acids: CASSLGTGETGELFF. Here the CDR3 DNA reads TGTGCCAGCAGCTTGGGAACAGGGGAGACCGGGGAGCTGTTTTTT. Combining the CDR3 with reference TRBV5-4 and TRBJ2-2 gives the whole variable domain ETGVTQSPTHLIKTRGQQVTLRCSSQSGHNTVSWYQQALGQGPQFIFQYYREEENGRGNFPPRFSGLQFPNYSSELNVNALELDDSALYLCASSLGTGETGELFFGEGSRLTVL.

A word on this clonotype: This may arise from a read error, as a much more abundant clone is one base away. The V gene is TRBV9, the J gene TRBJ2-2, with a possible D match to TRBD2 (5 bases). The CDR3 length is 16 residues. Germline loops: CDR1 SGDLS, CDR2 YYNGEE. CDR3 loop: CASSVDATVITGELIF. CDR3 sequence (DNA): TGTGCCAGCAGCGTAGATGCGACCGTCATCACCGGGGAGCTGATTTTT.

This clonotype was counted at least ten times. V is TRBV19 and J is TRBJ1-4; possible D gene TRBD1, 5 bases. From germline, CDR1 is LNHDA and CDR2 SQIVND (reference sequence). The V end lost 5 bases, the J end lost 10 bases, and 11 bases lay between the germline ends. This CDR3 comprises 12 residues. The CDR3 DNA sequence: TGTGCCAGTAGTCAACCAAGGGGAAAACTGTTTTTT. This translates into CASSQPRGKLFF.

This clonotype was recorded at least ten times. V is TRBV11-2 and J is TRBJ2-7; D unresolved. The CDR3 has 14 amino acids. The germline V gene encodes CDR1 SGHAT and CDR2 FQNNGV. The germline V and J ends were trimmed by 5 bases and 1 base, with 12 bases remaining between them. CDR3 loop: CASSPVTLSYEQYF. The DNA of the CDR3 is TGTGCCAGCAGCCCCGTGACCCTTTCCTACGAGCAGTACTTC.

This chain links TRBV25-1 with TRBJ2-1; 7 nucleotides line up with TRBD2. The V segment lost 8 bases and the J segment 8 bases; nucleotides outside the gene matches: 3. The CDR3 is made up of 11 amino acids. CDR1 is MGHDK, CDR2 SYGVNS, per germline. Here the CDR3 DNA reads TGTGCCAGCGGACTAGTTGATGAGCAGTTCTTC. This codes for CASGLVDEQFF. Looking up the rest from reference TRBV25-1 and TRBJ2-1 gives the full variable domain: EADIYQTPRYLVIGTGKKITLECSQTMGHDKMYWYQQDPGMELHLIHYSYGVNSTEKGDLSSESTVSRIRTEHFPLTLESARPSHTSQYLCASGLVDEQFFGPGTRLTVL.

This clonotype came up many times. The V and J genes are TRBV11-2 and TRBJ2-3; TRBD2 matches 12 bases. CDR1 SGHAT and CDR2 FQNNGV come from the germline V gene. V shed 5 bases and J 4 bases; nucleotides not matched to a gene: 7. CDR3 length: 16 residues. CDR3 DNA sequence: TGTGCCAGCAGCATGACTAGCGGGGGAACAGCAGATACGCAGTATTTT. Translating it yields CASSMTSGGTADTQYF. Full variable domain (missing parts from reference TRBV11-2 and TRBJ2-3): EAGVAQSPRYKIIEKRQSVAFWCNPISGHATLYWYQQILGQGPKLLIQFQNNGVVDDSQLPKDRFSAERLKGVDSTLKIQPAKLEDSAVYLCASSMTSGGTADTQYFGPGTRLTVL.

This clonotype was observed many times. The V gene is TRBV18, the J gene TRBJ1-5; D remains ambiguous. Germline V gene lookup returns CDR1 KGHSH and CDR2 LQKENI. The CDR3 is 16 residues long. Trimming cost V 2 bases and J 0 bases, with 11 bases left between them. Here the CDR3 reads CASSPGGSSSNQPQHF. In DNA, the CDR3 is TGTGCCAGCTCACCAGGAGGGAGCAGTAGCAATCAGCCCCAGCATTTT.

CDR3 DNA sequence: TGTGCCAGCATTGGACAGGGAGAAATAGGCGAGCAGTACGTC. Its translation: CASIGQGEIGEQYV. The gene calls are TRBV28 and TRBJ2-7; 8 positions agree with TRBD1. CDR3 size: 14 residues. Looked up from germline, CDR1 is MDHEN and CDR2 is SYDVKM. J was trimmed by 6 bases and V by 7 bases; bases with no gene match: 11.

The chain is built from TRBV11-2 and TRBJ1-1; D not certain. The CDR3 has 13 residues. CDR1 SGHAT and CDR2 FQNNGV come from the germline V gene. Trimming shortened V by 0 bases and J by 5 bases, and 7 bases separated the two germline ends. CDR3: CASSLDTQTEAFF. The CDR3, as DNA: TGTGCCAGCAGCTTAGATACTCAGACTGAAGCTTTCTTT.

This clonotype has a handful of counts. The chain has TRBV12-3 or TRBV12-4 and TRBJ2-3; D may be TRBD1 (5 bases). The CDR3 runs to 14 residues. The V end was cut by 6 bases, the J end by 4 bases, with 14 bases between. The CDR3 spells CASRSNQGSDTQYF. CDR3 nucleotide sequence: TGTGCCAGCAGAAGTAACCAGGGATCAGATACGCAGTATTTT.

The chain uses TRBV11-3 and TRBJ1-1; D is uncertain. The CDR3 length is 14 residues. Germline lookup yields CDR1 SGHNT and CDR2 YENEEA. V lost 0 bases to trimming and J lost 5 bases, with 10 bases between them. CDR3 residues: CASSLDHRRTEAFF. CDR3 bases: TGTGCCAGCAGCTTAGATCATCGGAGGACTGAAGCTTTCTTT.

This clonotype was picked up many times. The rearrangement links TRBV27 to TRBJ1-3, with D unclear. Germline loops: CDR1 MNHEY, CDR2 SMNVEV (reference sequence). This CDR3 has 14 amino acids. V was clipped by 5 bases and J by 0 bases, with 8 bases between them. The CDR3 DNA sequence: TGTGCCAGCAGTCCTAACGGCTCTGGAAACACCATATATTTT. It yields the protein CASSPNGSGNTIYF.

The chain recombines TRBV29-1 with TRBJ1-2; D remains ambiguous. This CDR3 has 14 amino acids. Per the germline V gene, CDR1 is SQVTM and CDR2 is ANQGSEA. V was cut by 4 bases and J by 0 bases, with 12 bases left in between. The CDR3 sequence: CSVALQSTNYGYTF. CDR3 bases: TGCAGCGTTGCCCTACAGAGCACTAACTATGGCTACACCTTC.